Below, 13 T cell receptor beta chains from the same sample are listed, as sequenced in a study of T cells in localized non-small cell lung cancer (dated by TCRdb to 2018 to 2021). Library preparation employed the immunoSEQ multiplex PCR assay. This immuneACCESS table, as held by TCRdb, lists in-frame sequences with V and J called but not all clones. Of the missing ones, under half trace to an unresolved V gene in checked studies; the others have no known cause. The sample includes around 31,000 clones, with nearly 90% observed a single time. Approximately 10% of the sample is held by the ten biggest clonotypes. The sequencing used peripheral blood, collected before any cancer treatment. All receptors come from a woman aged 40-70 years with stage I lung adenocarcinoma.

V usage is TRBV5-6 and J usage is TRBJ1-1, with D maybe TRBD1 (5 bases). CDR1 is SGHDT, CDR2 YYEEEE, per germline. V shed 2 bases and J shed 0 bases, with 5 bases lying between them. The CDR3 is 13 residues long. As DNA, the CDR3 is TGTGCCAGCAGCTTAGGGGTGAACACTGAAGCTTTCTTT. Translated: CASSLGVNTEAFF. Full variable domain (outside the CDR3, taken from reference TRBV5-6 and TRBJ1-1): DAGVTQSPTHLIKTRGQQVTLRCSPKSGHDTVSWYQQALGQGPQFIFQYYEEEERQRGNFPDRFSGHQFPNYSSELNVNALLLGDSALYLCASSLGVNTEAFFGQGTRLTVV.

The chain has TRBV7-2 and TRBJ1-2, with D perhaps TRBD1 (5 bases). CDR3 length equals 14 residues. Germline CDR1 SGHTA, CDR2 FQGNSA. The V end lost 1 base, the J end lost 4 bases, and 10 bases lay between the germline ends. The CDR3 DNA sequence: TGTGCCAGCAGCTTAGACGGGGGTTCCTATGGCTACACCTTC. It yields the protein CASSLDGGSYGYTF.

V usage is TRBV11-3 and J usage is TRBJ1-1; the D gene is possibly TRBD1 (6 bases). The length of the CDR3 is 15 residues. Trimming shortened V by 5 bases and J by 1 base, and 14 bases separated the two germline ends. Germline V gene lookup returns CDR1 SGHNT and CDR2 YENEEA. The CDR3 loop is CASSVNREGNTEAFF. The CDR3 coding sequence is TGTGCCAGCAGCGTAAACAGGGAGGGGAACACTGAAGCTTTCTTT.

V gene TRBV7-7 combines with J gene TRBJ2-2; no clear D. V was clipped by 4 bases and J by 4 bases, with 4 bases between them. The CDR3 consists of 12 residues. Germline V gene sequence: CDR1 SSHAT, CDR2 FNYEAQ (reference sequence). The CDR3 region is CASSYPTGELFF. The CDR3 region has the DNA TGTGCCAGCAGCTACCCCACCGGGGAGCTGTTTTTT.

The chain recombines TRBV4-1 with TRBJ2-3; 11 bases align to TRBD2. The CDR3 consists of 16 residues. V shed 3 bases, J shed 5 bases, and the junction held 7 bases outside the gene matches. Germline lookup yields CDR1 MGHRA and CDR2 YSYEKL. The DNA of the CDR3 is TGCGCCAGCAGCCAGGATAGCGGGGGGGCCAGAGATACGCAGTATTTT. Translation: CASSQDSGGARDTQYF.

This clone was recorded a few times. The chain joins TRBV5-1 to TRBJ1-2; 7 nucleotides agree with TRBD1. In germline, CDR1 is SGHRS, CDR2 YFSETQ. J was trimmed by 4 bases and V by 5 bases; bases with no gene match: 5. The CDR3 consists of 13 residues. CDR3 in DNA: TGCGCCAGCAGACGGGACAGCATCTATGGCTACACCTTC. It specifies CASRRDSIYGYTF.

This sequence joins TRBV30 and TRBJ2-1; D gene uncertain. Trimming took off 7 bases at V and 8 bases at J, with 24 bases between the two ends. The CDR3 totals 15 residues. Germline lookup yields CDR1 GTSNPN and CDR2 SVGIG (reference sequence). The CDR3 spells CAYQTGLGVGDEQFF. CDR3 nucleotide sequence: TGTGCCTATCAAACCGGGCTTGGGGTTGGAGATGAGCAGTTCTTC.

The CDR3 bases are TGTGCCATCAGTGACTCCGACAGGGCGAACACCGGGGAGCTGTTTTTT. Translated, it gives CAISDSDRANTGELFF. V is TRBV10-3 and J is TRBJ2-2; 7 bases fit TRBD1. Germline lookup yields CDR1 ENHRY and CDR2 SYGVKD. The CDR3 contains 16 residues. Unmatched junction bases numbered 4, after V lost 3 bases and J lost 0 bases.

V gene TRBV19 combines with J gene TRBJ2-6; possibly TRBD1 for D (6 bases). This CDR3 is 16 amino acids long. V lost 5 bases and J 0 bases, leaving 11 bases between the germline ends. Germline CDR1 and CDR2: LNHDA and SQIVND (reference sequence). CDR3 bases: TGTGCCAGTAGTGCGACAGGCCACTCTGGGGCCAACGTCCTGACTTTC. Protein sequence: CASSATGHSGANVLTF.

CDR3 nucleotides: TGCGCCAGCAGCAAAGACAGGGTATGGTTCTTC. Its translation: CASSKDRVWFF. The V gene is TRBV5-1, the J gene TRBJ2-1; 7 bases align to TRBD1. V lost 4 bases to trimming and J lost 15 bases; unmatched junction nucleotides: 7. This CDR3 is built from 11 residues. Germline assignment: CDR1 SGHRS and CDR2 YFSETQ.

This sequence joins TRBV30 and TRBJ2-3, with 10 bases fitting TRBD2. CDR1 is GTSNPN and CDR2 is SVGIG in the germline V gene (reference sequence). The CDR3 consists of 15 residues. Unmatched junction bases numbered 3, after V lost 3 bases and J lost 0 bases. The CDR3 spells CAWSPSGGSTDTQYF. In nucleotides, the CDR3 is TGTGCCTGGAGCCCTAGCGGGGGAAGCACAGATACGCAGTATTTT. Full variable domain (remainder filled in from reference TRBV30 and TRBJ2-3): SQTIHQWPATLVQPVGSPLSLECTVEGTSNPNLYWYRQAAGRGLQLLFYSVGIGQISSEVPQNLSASRPQDRQFILSSKKLLLSDSGFYLCAWSPSGGSTDTQYFGPGTRLTVL.

This clone showed up just a few times. This rearrangement joins TRBV7-9 to TRBJ1-2; 9 nucleotides agree with TRBD1. V dropped 3 bases and J dropped 5; count of bases not matched to a gene: 7. CDR3 length equals 15 residues. Germline CDR1 is SEHNR and CDR2 is FQNEAQ (reference sequence). For the CDR3, the DNA is TGTGCCAGCAGCTTGGCGGACAGGGGAGGTTATGGCTACACCTTC. Translated, it gives CASSLADRGGYGYTF.

This clone was seen more than once but under ten times. This rearrangement joins TRBV28 to TRBJ2-7; 7 bases fit TRBD2. The CDR3 covers 15 residues. CDR1 is MDHEN, CDR2 SYDVKM, per germline. After removal of 6 bases from V and 3 bases from J, the junction contained 11 bases not matched to a gene. The CDR3 loop reads CASRGGVLGFYEQYF. CDR3 sequence (DNA): TGTGCCAGCAGGGGGGGGGTCCTGGGCTTCTACGAGCAGTACTTC.